This T cell receptor (beta chain) came from a study of T cells in Graves' hyperthyroidism and ophthalmopathy (dated by TCRdb to the late 2010s). Concerning the study at large: Peripheral blood was sampled at the time of initial diagnosis, prior to any treatment. A discovery cohort of roughly 96 patients, approximately 45 with Graves' ophthalmopathy and approximately 60 with stable Graves' hyperthyroidism, was used to find distinguishing TCR V-J signatures. Prospective prediction of ophthalmopathy was tested in an independent validation cohort of 18 to 20 hyperthyroidism patients and 15 to 17 patients who later progressed to ophthalmopathy. For training and testing, the approximately 97 patients in the discovery cohort were randomly divided in a 7:3 ratio. In addition, the study compared T-cell repertoires in thyroid tissue and in blood from six Graves' hyperthyroidism patients. Once sampling was done, hyperthyroidism patients were given methimazole at a starting dose of 30 mg daily, whereas ophthalmopathy patients were given high-dose intravenous methylprednisolone. TCR Vbeta CDR3 sequencing of 120 to 150 peripheral blood samples (about 45 ophthalmopathy, about 80 hyperthyroidism and approximately 17 progressor patients) is reported in the paper.

This clonotype was detected many times. The clone's antigen remains unknown. Per-base qualities were not stored, and no clone one base away is much larger. The CDR3 numbers 15 residues from cysteine through phenylalanine. Here the CDR3 DNA is all that survives: 45 bases in frame from base 1. The germline V gene (reference sequence) provides CDR1 DFQATT and CDR2 SNEGSKA. Between the V and J ends, shortened by 0 bases and 10 bases respectively, the junction contains 19 bases. The TCR beta CDR3 regions were amplified from RNA transcripts. A first-round RT-PCR of the TCR CDR3 used the HTBI primer set with the Qiagen OneStep RT-PCR kit. A second multiplex PCR round built the libraries, followed by size selection and purification. Sequencing of the libraries was done on an Illumina HiSeq2000 using paired-end 100 bp reads. The paper's processing steps were these. Raw data were processed with SOAPnuke, discarding reads with adapters, uncalled bases, mean Phred below 15, or no exact constant-primer or identifier match. High-quality paired reads were merged with COPE v1.2.5, and unique nucleotide sequences were defined as clonotypes. MiTCR v1.1 was used to align clonotypes to the IMGT TRBV, TRBD and TRBJ reference segments. Analysis was restricted to V-J combinations with a frequency above 0.0001, which covered roughly 99% of repertoires. A TCS score was defined as the ratio between F50 (clonal expansion) and ExV (chaos), using BLOSUM62-based TCRdist between CDR3 peptides within each V-J. Welch's t-statistics and random forest reduced roughly 530 V-J features to 10 to 15, which were used in a naive Bayes classifier (R e1071). TCRdb's own reprocessing of the public reads used fastp at Q25 and MiXCR and kept productive beta chains. Each entry is one CDR3 protein sequence, shown with its most common DNA and genes. Here the V and J calls rest on TCRdb's processing, not on the authors' analysis. Here the sample has hundreds of thousands of distinct CDR3 sequences; roughly 14% occur a single time. The ten largest clones take up 7.7% of the sample.

Results the study describes overall, beyond this receptor: Sample size was not statistically predetermined, and blinding of investigators to group allocation was not performed. During validation, the model predicted progression to ophthalmopathy a median of approximately 6.5 months ahead of onset, with approximately 71% sensitivity and 72.22% specificity. Most expanded thyroid clonotypes (frequency above 0.001) were also found in blood, which suggests that blood repertoires may mirror thyroid immune responses. A 13 V-J signature model separated ophthalmopathy from stable hyperthyroidism, with 87.88% sensitivity and 81.08% specificity in cross-validation and 80%/75% in testing.

A patient counted as having stable Graves' hyperthyroidism if no progression to ophthalmopathy occurred over 18 months of follow-up. The hyperthyroidism patients were between 18 and 65 years old and newly diagnosed, with a disease duration of less than 2 months. The study excluded patients with uncontrolled infections, other autoimmune diseases, pregnancy or lactation. Diagnoses relied on clinical symptoms, serum thyroxine and TRAb, thyroid ultrasound and orbital computed tomography. Ficoll-Paque density gradient centrifugation was used to isolate PBMCs from around 10 ml of fresh peripheral blood. Total RNA was extracted with Trizol reagent, and quality was checked on an Agilent 2100 Bioanalyzer.

Here the chain combines TRBV20-1 and TRBJ2-1; the D gene is perhaps TRBD2, on 7 matching bases. The TCR originated in a woman younger than 30 with Graves' hyperthyroidism. What was sequenced was blood. The CDR3 region reads CSARDLGGGVREQFF. The sequenced DNA: TGCAGTGCTAGAGATCTGGGAGGGGGGGTGAGAGAGCAGTTCTTC.